Following are 12 T cell receptor beta chains from one sample sequenced in a study of shared clonotypes between healthy human individuals (dated by TCRdb to the early 2020s). The library came from the immunoSEQ multiplex PCR assay. The source is immuneACCESS, and TCRdb retained only in-frame sequences with V and J called. Part of the clones is not carried over; for the studies checked, unresolved V genes explain less than half of this, and the remainder is unexplained. The sample contains around 690,000 clones, around 91% of them found a single time. The top ten hold less than 40% of the sample. Sequencing input: memory CD8+ T cells from PBMCs. The cell subset or site label, as the study defines it: CD45RO+ cells pooled with CCR7-negative TemRA cells. The receptors come from a man aged 18 to 30 in good health. Some clones in this sample may be carry-over from other donors' samples.

The V and J genes are TRBV29-1 and TRBJ1-2; no firm D call. Germline CDR1 SQVTM, CDR2 ANQGSEA. The V gene lost 3 bases and the J gene lost 3 bases, with 11 bases spanning the gap. This CDR3 has 13 residues. The CDR3 DNA reads as TGCAGCGTTGAGGGCAGGTACGACTATGGCTACACCTTC. It codes for CSVEGRYDYGYTF. Filled out from reference TRBV29-1 and TRBJ1-2, the complete variable domain reads SAVISQKPSRDICQRGTSLTIQCQVDSQVTMMFWYRQQPGQSLTLIATANQGSEATYESGFVIDKFPISRPNLTFSTLTVSNMSPEDSSIYLCSVEGRYDYGYTFGSGTRLTVV.

This chain joins TRBV25-1 and TRBJ2-5; TRBD1 agrees at 9 bases. Germline-derived CDR1 and CDR2 are MGHDK and SYGVNS. The CDR3 consists of 17 residues. Trimming cost V 3 bases and J 5 bases; bases outside gene matches: 13. As DNA, the CDR3 is TGTGCCAGCAGTGACTACTACCGGGACAGGGTCTGGGAGACCCAGTACTTC. Translation: CASSDYYRDRVWETQYF. The variable domain in full, completed from reference TRBV25-1 and TRBJ2-5, reads EADIYQTPRYLVIGTGKKITLECSQTMGHDKMYWYQQDPGMELHLIHYSYGVNSTEKGDLSSESTVSRIRTEHFPLTLESARPSHTSQYLCASSDYYRDRVWETQYFGPGTRLLVL.

CDR3 region: CASSQGFTYNEQFF. The CDR3 nucleotides read TGCGCCAGCAGCCAGGGTTTCACCTACAATGAGCAGTTCTTC. This chain joins TRBV10-1 and TRBJ2-1; D is possibly TRBD1 (5 bases). The V gene lost 6 bases and the J gene lost 2 bases, with 11 bases spanning the gap. The CDR3 is 14 residues long. Germline V gene lookup returns CDR1 WNHNN and CDR2 SYGVQD (reference sequence).

V and J are TRBV7-9 and TRBJ2-6; TRBD2 might be the D (5 bases). The CDR3 is 14 amino acids. Trimming cost V 5 bases and J 0 bases, with 5 bases left between them. The germline V gene has CDR1 SEHNR and CDR2 FQNEAQ (reference sequence). The CDR3: CASSDYSGANVLTF. The CDR3 coding sequence is TGTGCCAGCAGCGACTACTCTGGGGCCAACGTCCTGACTTTC.

The chain links TRBV4-1 to TRBJ2-1; a possible D gene is TRBD1 (5 bases). V was clipped by 0 bases and J by 0 bases, with 6 bases between them. Germline loops: CDR1 MGHRA, CDR2 YSYEKL. This CDR3 is built from 15 residues. CDR3 sequence (DNA): TGCGCCAGCAGCCAAGAGCAGGGCTCCTACAATGAGCAGTTCTTC. Translated: CASSQEQGSYNEQFF.

The V call is TRBV18, the J call TRBJ2-7; 7 nucleotides align to TRBD2. J lost 2 bases, V lost 0 bases, and 4 bases had no gene match. Germline V gives CDR1 KGHSH, CDR2 LQKENI. This CDR3 region has 15 residues. CDR3 in amino acids: CASSPPTLAPYEQYF. CDR3 sequence (DNA): TGTGCCAGCTCACCACCGACACTAGCGCCCTACGAGCAGTACTTC.

This chain links TRBV7-9 with TRBJ2-7; D gene ambiguous. Trimming removed 3 bases from V and 3 bases from J, with 18 bases in between. Germline CDR1 is SEHNR and CDR2 is FQNEAQ (reference sequence). This CDR3 spans 16 amino acids. The CDR3 is CASSFPTQTTLYEQYF. The CDR3 coding sequence is TGTGCCAGCAGCTTCCCAACACAGACCACCCTCTACGAGCAGTACTTC.

The genes are TRBV2 and TRBJ2-2; 8 bases align to TRBD2. Trimming at V came to 2 bases and at J to 6 bases, leaving 2 bases not matched to a gene. This CDR3 contains 14 residues. CDR1 and CDR2 (germline): SNHLY, FYNNEI. CDR3 protein: CASSERRGAGELFF. CDR3 coding DNA: TGTGCCAGCAGTGAACGGCGGGGGGCCGGGGAGCTGTTTTTT.

DNA of the CDR3: TGTGCCAGCAGCTTTTCGCCCCAGCTCCTTTCGCGGAACACTGAAGCTTTCTTT. As protein: CASSFSPQLLSRNTEAFF. The chain joins TRBV7-9 to TRBJ1-1; D is unresolved. Between the trimmed V and J ends, which lost 3 bases and 1 base, there was a span of 21 bases. The CDR3 covers 18 residues. Germline V CDR1 and CDR2: SEHNR, FQNEAQ (reference sequence).

This chain uses TRBV7-8 with TRBJ1-1, with a possible D match to TRBD1 (5 bases). The CDR3 is 14 amino acids. The V gene lost 2 bases and the J gene lost 4 bases, with 11 bases spanning the gap. Germline CDR1 is SGHVS and CDR2 is FQNEAQ. CDR3 coding DNA: TGTGCCAGCAGCTTATTGCCAGGGCGCACTGAAGCTTTCTTT. As protein: CASSLLPGRTEAFF.

This clone was picked up one time. The sample contains more than one DNA sequence encoding this CDR3. V is TRBV7-9 and J is TRBJ2-7; no firm D call. With 1 base removed from V and 1 base from J, the gap between germline ends came to 5 bases. Looked up from germline, CDR1 is SEHNR and CDR2 is FQNEAQ (reference sequence). This CDR3 is 13 amino acids long. The CDR3 DNA is TGTGCCAGCAGCTTAGGACGGTCCTACGAGCAGTACTTC. The encoded protein is CASSLGRSYEQYF.

The gene calls are TRBV5-6 and TRBJ2-3, with D tentatively TRBD2 (6 bases). Germline V gene sequence: CDR1 SGHDT, CDR2 YYEEEE. V was cut by 3 bases and J by 10 bases, with 18 bases left in between. The CDR3 contains 14 residues. The CDR3 loop reads CASSSWPSDSAQYF. DNA for the CDR3: TGTGCCAGCAGCTCATGGCCTAGCGATAGTGCGCAGTATTTT.